The rows below give T cell receptor beta chains drawn from one sample of a study of T cells in Graves' hyperthyroidism and ophthalmopathy. TCRdb ran MiXCR on the multiplex PCR reads and lists one entry per CDR3 protein. Counted here are roughly 350,000 distinct CDR3 sequences, roughly 14% occurring once; the ten biggest clones make up about 22%. Input material: blood. The receptors stem from a woman under 40 with Graves' hyperthyroidism. Each CDR3 is given with its conserved first and last residue. The D gene is left open where the match is weak. Clone size is given for some rows only: seen once, a few or many times, or a class if the clone is expanded.

>TRBJ2-3|TRBD2|TRBV3-1|few
TGTGCCAGCAGCCAGAGCGGGGATAGTTTGGCTACGCAGTATTTT
CASSQSGDSLATQYF
>TRBJ1-6|.|TRBV28|many
TGTGCCAGCAAAAACTACCTGGCGTCACCCCTCCACTTT
CASKNYLASPLHF
>TRBJ2-3|.|TRBV28|many
TGTGCCAGCAGTTTTCGTCGGGGCCCACTAGATACGCAGTATTTT
CASSFRRGPLDTQYF
>TRBJ1-2|.|TRBV30|.
TGTGCCTGGACCGTACAGGATTCTGGCTACACCTTC
CAWTVQDSGYTF
>TRBJ2-3|TRBD2|TRBV6-4|few
TGTGCCAGCAGTGAGGCCTCAGCGGGACCAGATACGCAGTATTTT
CASSEASAGPDTQYF
>TRBJ2-3|.|TRBV10-1|few
TGCGCCAGCAGTGAGCAGTCCAGGGCCTACACAGATACGCAGTATTTT
CASSEQSRAYTDTQYF
>TRBJ2-7|.|TRBV6-2/TRBV6-3|many
TGTGCCAGCAGTGATTCCCCTTTAGAGGAGCAGTACTTC
CASSDSPLEEQYF
>TRBJ2-7|TRBD2|TRBV11-2|many
TGTGCCAGCAGCTCTCTAGCGGGTGTCGCCTACGAGCAGTACTTC
CASSSLAGVAYEQYF
>TRBJ2-1|TRBD2|TRBV27|many
TGTGCCAGCAGTTTAGGCGGGAGGGCCACCTACAATGAGCAGTTCTTC
CASSLGGRATYNEQFF
>TRBJ2-2|TRBD2|TRBV7-2|many
TGTGCCAGCAGCCCCCCGGGAGGGGGCGGGGAGCTGTTTTTT
CASSPPGGGGELFF
>TRBJ2-3|TRBD2|TRBV19|.
TGTGCCAGTGGACTAGCGACATTCGATACGCAGTATTTT
CASGLATFDTQYF